The present T cell receptor (beta chain) was sequenced within a study of blood T cell repertoires in COVID-19. About the research overall: Acute-phase and convalescent COVID-19 samples originated in the United States, Italy and Spain. PBMCs, B-cell-depleted T cells, or T cells provided the cDNA or gDNA that made up the material.

The study assigned cohorts using participant-reported clinical history. Looked up from germline, CDR1 is SGHAT and CDR2 is FQNNGV. V lost 0 bases, J lost 0 bases, and 9 bases lay in between. CDR3 size: 17 residues. Authors' analysis steps: Amplifying reference gene primers gave estimates of nucleated cell counts. Using immunoSEQ multiplex PCR, the repertoire was profiled, and TCRdb retains in-frame clones only, with some absent. D and trimming come from the DNA, and the V and J calls and clone size come from that table. This sample has approximately 180,000 clones; around three quarters occur once, and the top ten carry approximately 16%.

The clonotype originates from a woman aged 50 to 65 with acute COVID-19. This chain links TRBV11-2 with TRBJ2-6; D remains ambiguous. What was sequenced was PBMCs or T cells enriched from blood (not recorded which). CDR3 sequence reads: CASSLDWARSGANVLTF. The CDR3 coding sequence is TGTGCCAGCAGCTTAGATTGGGCCCGCTCTGGGGCCAACGTCCTGACTTTC.